A selection of T cell receptor beta chains follows, all from one sample in a study of T-cell reconstitution after alpha-beta-depleted transplantation in children. TCRdb re-called the PCR reads through MiXCR, storing one row per CDR3 protein. The sample carries 200,000 to 250,000 distinct CDR3 sequences, 8.2% recorded once. The sequencing here drew on PBMCs, mostly from graft donor cells, taken 180 days after TCRalphabeta/CD19-depleted stem cell transplant. Source of these receptors: a male patient younger than 18 who had a stem cell transplant for acute lymphoblastic leukemia, so the T cells may come from the graft donor. Each CDR3 is given with its conserved first and last residue. A D gene is named only where the DNA matches it firmly. Clone size appears in some rows only: once, few, many, or a class for an expanded clone.

cdr3_nt: TGCAGCGTTACGGACAGGGTCGAGACCCAGTACTTC
cdr3_aa: CSVTDRVETQYF
j_call: TRBJ2-5
d_call: TRBD1
v_call: TRBV29-1
clone_size: many

cdr3_nt: TGTGCCAGCAGCCCTTCGTGGGGCGGGGGGCCCACCGGGGAGCTGTTTTTT
cdr3_aa: CASSPSWGGGPTGELFF
j_call: TRBJ2-2
d_call: TRBD2
v_call: TRBV4-2
clone_size: few

cdr3_nt: TGTGCCAGCAGCTACCCGGGACCCCCAACTGAGCAGTTCTTC
cdr3_aa: CASSYPGPPTEQFF
j_call: TRBJ2-1
d_call: NA
v_call: TRBV7-2
clone_size: many

cdr3_nt: TGTGCCAGCAGCCAGGGGGGGCCTCACGGGGAGCAGTACTTC
cdr3_aa: CASSQGGPHGEQYF
j_call: TRBJ2-7
d_call: NA
v_call: TRBV7-2
clone_size: many

cdr3_nt: TGTGCCAGCAGTTCGCCCCTCGGGACAGGTAACCAAGAGACCCAGTACTTC
cdr3_aa: CASSSPLGTGNQETQYF
j_call: TRBJ2-5
d_call: TRBD1
v_call: TRBV12-3/TRBV12-4
clone_size: many

cdr3_nt: TGCAGCGTTGCCCCAAAGACAGTTATGAACACTGAAGCTTTCTTT
cdr3_aa: CSVAPKTVMNTEAFF
j_call: TRBJ1-1
d_call: NA
v_call: TRBV29-1
clone_size: many

cdr3_nt: TGTGCCAGCAGCCAAAAAAGTTCTAGCGGCAAAAACATTCAGTACTTC
cdr3_aa: CASSQKSSSGKNIQYF
j_call: TRBJ2-4
d_call: TRBD2
v_call: TRBV3-1
clone_size: many

cdr3_nt: TGCAGCGCTGGACAGGGTGCAACTAATGAAAAACTGTTTTTT
cdr3_aa: CSAGQGATNEKLFF
j_call: TRBJ1-4
d_call: TRBD1
v_call: TRBV29-1
clone_size: many

cdr3_nt: TGTGCCAGCAGTGGGGGGTGGACGGGGCTGGGAGAAAAACTGTTTTTT
cdr3_aa: CASSGGWTGLGEKLFF
j_call: TRBJ1-4
d_call: NA
v_call: TRBV6-1
clone_size: many

cdr3_nt: TGTGCCAGCAGTTTGGGGTCCCTCTATGGCTACACCTTC
cdr3_aa: CASSLGSLYGYTF
j_call: TRBJ1-2
d_call: NA
v_call: TRBV12-3/TRBV12-4
clone_size: few

cdr3_nt: TGTGCCAGCAGTGGGGACACCATATATTTT
cdr3_aa: CASSGDTIYF
j_call: TRBJ1-3
d_call: NA
v_call: TRBV12-3/TRBV12-4
clone_size: many

cdr3_nt: TGTGCCAGCAGCAACTCGTACACTGAAGCTTTCTTT
cdr3_aa: CASSNSYTEAFF
j_call: TRBJ1-1
d_call: NA
v_call: TRBV7-9
clone_size: many

cdr3_nt: TGTGCCACCAGTGATATGAGGTCTAGCACAGATACGCAGTATTTT
cdr3_aa: CATSDMRSSTDTQYF
j_call: TRBJ2-3
d_call: NA
v_call: TRBV24-1
clone_size: many

cdr3_nt: TGTGCCAGTACCCCCCCAGCCAAAAACATTCAGTACTTC
cdr3_aa: CASTPPAKNIQYF
j_call: TRBJ2-4
d_call: NA
v_call: TRBV12-3/TRBV12-4
clone_size: many

cdr3_nt: TGCAGTGCTCCTCGAAGTAGAGGGAGGGCCGGGGGGGAGCTGTTTTTT
cdr3_aa: CSAPRSRGRAGGELFF
j_call: TRBJ2-2
d_call: TRBD2
v_call: TRBV20-1
clone_size: many

cdr3_nt: TGTGCCAGTAGTATTTGGACAGGGAACACTGAAGCTTTCTTT
cdr3_aa: CASSIWTGNTEAFF
j_call: TRBJ1-1
d_call: TRBD1
v_call: TRBV19
clone_size: NA

cdr3_nt: TGTGCCAGCAGTTTAAGGGACGCCAAAAACATTCAGTACTTC
cdr3_aa: CASSLRDAKNIQYF
j_call: TRBJ2-4
d_call: NA
v_call: TRBV27
clone_size: many

cdr3_nt: TGTGCCAGCAGCTTAGAAGGGGGGAATGAAAAACTGTTTTTT
cdr3_aa: CASSLEGGNEKLFF
j_call: TRBJ1-4
d_call: NA
v_call: TRBV7-9
clone_size: many

cdr3_nt: TGTGCCAGCAGCTTACTCACTAGCGGGGGAGACGAGCAGTACTTC
cdr3_aa: CASSLLTSGGDEQYF
j_call: TRBJ2-7
d_call: TRBD2
v_call: TRBV7-2
clone_size: many

cdr3_nt: TGCAGTGCTAGAGTTTGGACCCTTGAGGAACAGCCCCAGCATTTT
cdr3_aa: CSARVWTLEEQPQHF
j_call: TRBJ1-5
d_call: NA
v_call: TRBV20-1
clone_size: NA

cdr3_nt: TGTGCCAGCAGCCTCCGGGGGAGCGGGGGAGGCACAGATACGCAGTATTTT
cdr3_aa: CASSLRGSGGGTDTQYF
j_call: TRBJ2-3
d_call: TRBD2
v_call: TRBV7-9
clone_size: many

cdr3_nt: TGTGCCAGCAGTTTATGGGGGTCTAGCAAAAACATTCAGTACTTC
cdr3_aa: CASSLWGSSKNIQYF
j_call: TRBJ2-4
d_call: NA
v_call: TRBV27
clone_size: many

cdr3_nt: TGTGCCAGCAGGACGGACACCCATGAGCAGTTCTTC
cdr3_aa: CASRTDTHEQFF
j_call: TRBJ2-1
d_call: NA
v_call: TRBV28
clone_size: few

cdr3_nt: TGTGCCAGCAGCTCCAGGACCATGAACACTGAAGCTTTCTTT
cdr3_aa: CASSSRTMNTEAFF
j_call: TRBJ1-1
d_call: NA
v_call: TRBV7-2
clone_size: many

cdr3_nt: TGTGCCAGCAGCAGTGACAGGGGAAATAGCAATCAGCCCCAGCATTTT
cdr3_aa: CASSSDRGNSNQPQHF
j_call: TRBJ1-5
d_call: TRBD1
v_call: TRBV5-6
clone_size: many

cdr3_nt: TGTGCCAGCAGTTACTCGGGAGGGGGTACTGAAGCTTTCTTT
cdr3_aa: CASSYSGGGTEAFF
j_call: TRBJ1-1
d_call: NA
v_call: TRBV6-5
clone_size: many

cdr3_nt: TGTGCCAGCAGTTACTCCGGGTTTGAGCAGTTCTTC
cdr3_aa: CASSYSGFEQFF
j_call: TRBJ2-1
d_call: NA
v_call: TRBV6-6
clone_size: many

cdr3_nt: TGTGCCAGCAGTGAAGCGCGGACAGGGAGGAATGAGCAGTTCTTC
cdr3_aa: CASSEARTGRNEQFF
j_call: TRBJ2-1
d_call: TRBD1
v_call: TRBV6-1
clone_size: many

cdr3_nt: TGTGCCACCACCCCTGGGGGGAGCCGCTATGGCTACACCTTC
cdr3_aa: CATTPGGSRYGYTF
j_call: TRBJ1-2
d_call: NA
v_call: TRBV15
clone_size: many

cdr3_nt: TGTGCCATCACCCCGGGACCCCCTCGAGGGGATGAGCAGTTCTTC
cdr3_aa: CAITPGPPRGDEQFF
j_call: TRBJ2-1
d_call: NA
v_call: TRBV10-3
clone_size: many

cdr3_nt: TGTGCCAGCAGCCCACAGGGCCGTGGCACAGATACGCAGTATTTT
cdr3_aa: CASSPQGRGTDTQYF
j_call: TRBJ2-3
d_call: NA
v_call: TRBV11-2
clone_size: many

cdr3_nt: TGTGCCACCAGTGATTGGACGGTGGGACCCGGGGAGCTGTTTTTT
cdr3_aa: CATSDWTVGPGELFF
j_call: TRBJ2-2
d_call: NA
v_call: TRBV24-1
clone_size: many

cdr3_nt: TGTGCCAGCAGTTACTCGGCTAGGGCGGCTAGCGGGGGCCACGAGCAGTACTTC
cdr3_aa: CASSYSARAASGGHEQYF
j_call: TRBJ2-7
d_call: TRBD2
v_call: TRBV6-5
clone_size: many

cdr3_nt: TGTGCCACCAGCAGATACAGGGAGGTTGGGAACACTGAAGCTTTCTTT
cdr3_aa: CATSRYREVGNTEAFF
j_call: TRBJ1-1
d_call: NA
v_call: TRBV15
clone_size: many

cdr3_nt: TGTGCCAGCAGCGTAGCCCGGGACGTCAGCTCCTACGAGCAGTACTTC
cdr3_aa: CASSVARDVSSYEQYF
j_call: TRBJ2-7
d_call: NA
v_call: TRBV9
clone_size: many

cdr3_nt: TGTGCCAGCAGTTTTCAGGGAGGCTCTGGAAACACCATATATTTT
cdr3_aa: CASSFQGGSGNTIYF
j_call: TRBJ1-3
d_call: NA
v_call: TRBV28
clone_size: many

cdr3_nt: TGTGCCAGCAGTTTGGGGCAGGGGCGCTACGAGCAGTACTTC
cdr3_aa: CASSLGQGRYEQYF
j_call: TRBJ2-7
d_call: NA
v_call: TRBV6-5
clone_size: many

cdr3_nt: TGTGCCAGCAGCCCCCTAACGACAGGGAATAGCAATCAGCCCCAGCATTTT
cdr3_aa: CASSPLTTGNSNQPQHF
j_call: TRBJ1-5
d_call: TRBD1
v_call: TRBV7-8
clone_size: many

cdr3_nt: TGTGCCACCAGCCCGGGACAGGGGTACTACGAGCAGTACTTC
cdr3_aa: CATSPGQGYYEQYF
j_call: TRBJ2-7
d_call: TRBD1
v_call: TRBV24-1
clone_size: many

cdr3_nt: TGCGCCAGCAGCTGGACTAGGGCCACAGATACGCAGTATTTT
cdr3_aa: CASSWTRATDTQYF
j_call: TRBJ2-3
d_call: TRBD2
v_call: TRBV5-1
clone_size: NA

cdr3_nt: TGTGCCACCAGTGATTTTAAGCGAAACGACAATGAGCAGTTCTTC
cdr3_aa: CATSDFKRNDNEQFF
j_call: TRBJ2-1
d_call: NA
v_call: TRBV24-1
clone_size: many

cdr3_nt: TGTGCCAGCAGTTACTCGATTTCCACAGGGTTCGACGAGCAGTACTTC
cdr3_aa: CASSYSISTGFDEQYF
j_call: TRBJ2-7
d_call: NA
v_call: TRBV6-5
clone_size: many

cdr3_nt: TGCAGTGCTGGGGAAGGTCAGCCCCAGCATTTT
cdr3_aa: CSAGEGQPQHF
j_call: TRBJ1-5
d_call: NA
v_call: TRBV20-1
clone_size: many

cdr3_nt: TGCAGTGCCATTGGTCTCAGGGGCGGCTATGGCTACACCTTC
cdr3_aa: CSAIGLRGGYGYTF
j_call: TRBJ1-2
d_call: NA
v_call: TRBV20-1
clone_size: few

cdr3_nt: TGTGCCAGCAGTTACCAGGGGGGAGGCTATGGCTACACCTTC
cdr3_aa: CASSYQGGGYGYTF
j_call: TRBJ1-2
d_call: TRBD1
v_call: TRBV6-5
clone_size: few

cdr3_nt: TGCAGTGCTAGTCTAAGGCCGGCTAGCACAGATACGCAGTATTTT
cdr3_aa: CSASLRPASTDTQYF
j_call: TRBJ2-3
d_call: NA
v_call: TRBV20-1
clone_size: many

cdr3_nt: TGTGCCAGCAGCCCAGACTGGTACCAAGAGACCCAGTACTTC
cdr3_aa: CASSPDWYQETQYF
j_call: TRBJ2-5
d_call: NA
v_call: TRBV7-2
clone_size: many